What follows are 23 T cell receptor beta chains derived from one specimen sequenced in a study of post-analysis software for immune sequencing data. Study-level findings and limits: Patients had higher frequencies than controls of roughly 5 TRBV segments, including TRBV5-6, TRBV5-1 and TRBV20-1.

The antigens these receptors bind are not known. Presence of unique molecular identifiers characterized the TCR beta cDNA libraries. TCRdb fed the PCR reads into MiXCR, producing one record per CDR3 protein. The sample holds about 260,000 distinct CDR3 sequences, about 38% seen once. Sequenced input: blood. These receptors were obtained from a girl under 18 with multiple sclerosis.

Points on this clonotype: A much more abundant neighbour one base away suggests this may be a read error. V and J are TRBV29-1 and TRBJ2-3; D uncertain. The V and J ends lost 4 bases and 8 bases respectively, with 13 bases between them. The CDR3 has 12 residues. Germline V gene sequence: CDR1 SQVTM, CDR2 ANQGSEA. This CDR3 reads CSVGGNPSTQYF. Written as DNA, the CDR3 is TGCAGCGTTGGCGGCAACCCCAGTACGCAGTATTTT.

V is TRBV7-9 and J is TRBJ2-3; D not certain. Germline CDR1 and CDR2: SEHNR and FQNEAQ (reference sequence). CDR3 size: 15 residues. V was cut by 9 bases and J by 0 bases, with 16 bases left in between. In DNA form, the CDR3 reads TGTGCCAGTAGCCGTAATCTCCCAAGCACAGATACGCAGTATTTT. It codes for CASSRNLPSTDTQYF.

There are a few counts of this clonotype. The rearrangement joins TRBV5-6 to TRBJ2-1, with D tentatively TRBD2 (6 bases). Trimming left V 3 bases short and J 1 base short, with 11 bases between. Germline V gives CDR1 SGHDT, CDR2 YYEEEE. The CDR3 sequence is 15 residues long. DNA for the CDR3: TGTGCCAGCAGCTCACCTAGCGCTTCCTACAATGAGCAGTTCTTC. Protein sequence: CASSSPSASYNEQFF.

The CDR3 nucleotides read TGCGCCAGCAGCTATCCCGGGACAGGGAGCACAGATACGCAGTATTTT. Amino acid sequence: CASSYPGTGSTDTQYF. The chain carries TRBV5-1 and TRBJ2-3; 9 bases fit TRBD1. The length of the CDR3 is 16 residues. V lost 3 bases, J lost 0 bases, and 5 bases stayed unmatched. Germline values: CDR1 SGHRS, CDR2 YFSETQ.

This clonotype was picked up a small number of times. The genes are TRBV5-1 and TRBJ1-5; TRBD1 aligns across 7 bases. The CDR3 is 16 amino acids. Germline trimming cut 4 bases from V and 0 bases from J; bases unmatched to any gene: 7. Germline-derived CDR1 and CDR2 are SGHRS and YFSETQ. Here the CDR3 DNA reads TGCGCCAGCAGCCCAGGGACAGCTCATAGCAATCAGCCCCAGCATTTT. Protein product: CASSPGTAHSNQPQHF. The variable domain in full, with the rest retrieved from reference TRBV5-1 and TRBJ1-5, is KAGVTQTPRYLIKTRGQQVTLSCSPISGHRSVSWYQQTPGQGLQFLFEYFSETQRNKGNFPGRFSGRQFSNSRSEMNVSTLELGDSALYLCASSPGTAHSNQPQHFGDGTRLSIL.

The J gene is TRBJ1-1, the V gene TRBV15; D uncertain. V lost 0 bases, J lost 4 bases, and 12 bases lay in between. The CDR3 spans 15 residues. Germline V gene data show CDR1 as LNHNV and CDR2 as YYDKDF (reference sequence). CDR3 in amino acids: CATSRDHGVFTEAFF. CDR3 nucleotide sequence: TGTGCCACCAGCAGAGATCATGGGGTTTTCACTGAAGCTTTCTTT.

CDR3 region: CASSLGAQNTEAFF. For the CDR3, the DNA is TGTGCCAGCAGCTTAGGGGCTCAGAACACTGAAGCTTTCTTT. The chain uses TRBV7-9 and TRBJ1-1; D uncertain. Germline V gene sequence: CDR1 SEHNR, CDR2 FQNEAQ (reference sequence). CDR3 length: 14 residues. Trimming shortened V by 1 base and J by 1 base, and 7 bases separated the two germline ends.

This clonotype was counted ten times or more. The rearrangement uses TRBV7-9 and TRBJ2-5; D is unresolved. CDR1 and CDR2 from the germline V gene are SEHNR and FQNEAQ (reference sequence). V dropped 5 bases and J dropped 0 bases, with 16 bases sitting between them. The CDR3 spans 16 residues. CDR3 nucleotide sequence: TGTGCCAGCAGCGCAAAACTTCAGACGTACCAAGAGACCCAGTACTTC. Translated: CASSAKLQTYQETQYF.

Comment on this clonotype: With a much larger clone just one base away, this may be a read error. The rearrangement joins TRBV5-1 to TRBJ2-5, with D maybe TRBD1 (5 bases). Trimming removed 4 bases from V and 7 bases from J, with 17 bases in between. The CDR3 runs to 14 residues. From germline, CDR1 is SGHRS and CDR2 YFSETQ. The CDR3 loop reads CASSPDILKGTQYF. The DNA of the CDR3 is TGCGCCAGCAGCCCGGACATCCTGAAGGGGACCCAGTACTTC.

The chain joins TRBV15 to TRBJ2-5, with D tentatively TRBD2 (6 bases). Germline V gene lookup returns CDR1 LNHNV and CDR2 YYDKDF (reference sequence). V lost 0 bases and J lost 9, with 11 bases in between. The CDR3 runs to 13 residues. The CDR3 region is CATSRDPWGAQYF. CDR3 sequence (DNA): TGTGCCACCAGCAGAGATCCGTGGGGGGCCCAGTACTTC. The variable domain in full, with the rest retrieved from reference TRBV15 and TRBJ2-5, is DAMVIQNPRYQVTQFGKPVTLSCSQTLNHNVMYWYQQKSSQAPKLLFHYYDKDFNNEADTPDNFQSRRPNTSFCFLDIRSPGLGDTAMYLCATSRDPWGAQYFGPGTRLLVL.

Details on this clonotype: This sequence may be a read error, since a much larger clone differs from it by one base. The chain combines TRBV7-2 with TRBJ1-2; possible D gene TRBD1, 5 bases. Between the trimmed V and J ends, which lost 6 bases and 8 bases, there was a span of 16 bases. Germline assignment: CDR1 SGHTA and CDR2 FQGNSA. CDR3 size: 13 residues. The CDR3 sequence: CASSAKGNQGYTF. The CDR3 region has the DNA TGTGCCAGCAGTGCGAAGGGGAATCAAGGCTACACCTTC.

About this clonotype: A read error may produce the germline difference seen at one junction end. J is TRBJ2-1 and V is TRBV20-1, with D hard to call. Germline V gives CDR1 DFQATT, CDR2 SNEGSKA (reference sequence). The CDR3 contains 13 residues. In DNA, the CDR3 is TGCAGTGCTAGAGCGGCAGCACACAATGAGCAATTCTTC. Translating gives CSARAAAHNEQFF.

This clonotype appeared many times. The CDR3 sequence is CASRGLAENTGELFF. The CDR3 bases are TGTGCCAGCAGGGGACTAGCGGAGAACACCGGGGAGCTGTTTTTT. The chain couples TRBV9 to TRBJ2-2, with 11 bases fitting TRBD2. Germline CDR1 SGDLS, CDR2 YYNGEE. Trimming at V came to 5 bases and at J to 1 base, leaving 1 base not matched to a gene. CDR3 length: 15 residues. Using reference TRBV9 and TRBJ2-2 for the parts outside the CDR3, the full variable domain is DSGVTQTPKHLITATGQRVTLRCSPRSGDLSVYWYQQSLDQGLQFLIQYYNGEERAKGNILERFSAQQFPDLHSELNLSSLELGDSALYFCASRGLAENTGELFFGEGSRLTVL.

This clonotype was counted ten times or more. The CDR3 region has the DNA TGTGCCACCAGCAGAGATCGTCCGGCCCCCACCGGCTACACCTTC. The encoded protein is CATSRDRPAPTGYTF. The chain combines TRBV15 with TRBJ1-2; D is unresolved. Germline assignment: CDR1 LNHNV and CDR2 YYDKDF (reference sequence). This CDR3 comprises 15 residues. V lost 0 bases, J lost 8 bases, and 16 bases lay in between.

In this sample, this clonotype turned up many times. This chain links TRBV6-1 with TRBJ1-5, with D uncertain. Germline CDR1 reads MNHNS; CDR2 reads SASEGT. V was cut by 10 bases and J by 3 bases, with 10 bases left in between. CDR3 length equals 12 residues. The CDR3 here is CATKPYNQPQHF. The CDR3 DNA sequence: TGTGCCACCAAACCATACAATCAGCCCCAGCATTTT.

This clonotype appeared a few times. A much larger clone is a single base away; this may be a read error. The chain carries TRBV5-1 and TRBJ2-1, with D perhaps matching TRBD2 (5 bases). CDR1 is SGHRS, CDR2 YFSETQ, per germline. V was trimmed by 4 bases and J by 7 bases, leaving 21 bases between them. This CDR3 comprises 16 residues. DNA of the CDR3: TGCGCCAGCAGCATGGAGGAACTAGTGGGAGCGAATGAGCAGTTCTTC. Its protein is CASSMEELVGANEQFF.

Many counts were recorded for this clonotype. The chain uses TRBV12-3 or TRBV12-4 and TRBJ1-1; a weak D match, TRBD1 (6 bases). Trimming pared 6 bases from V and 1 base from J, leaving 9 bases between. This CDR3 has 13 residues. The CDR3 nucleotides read TGTGCCAGCAGAACGACAGGGAACACTGAAGCTTTCTTT. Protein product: CASRTTGNTEAFF.

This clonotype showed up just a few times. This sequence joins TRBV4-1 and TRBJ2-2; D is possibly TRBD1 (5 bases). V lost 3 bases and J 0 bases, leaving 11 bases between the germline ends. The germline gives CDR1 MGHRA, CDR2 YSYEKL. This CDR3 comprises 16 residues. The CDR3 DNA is TGCGCCAGCAGCCAGCCGCAGGGAACGAACACCGGGGAGCTGTTTTTT. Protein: CASSQPQGTNTGELFF.

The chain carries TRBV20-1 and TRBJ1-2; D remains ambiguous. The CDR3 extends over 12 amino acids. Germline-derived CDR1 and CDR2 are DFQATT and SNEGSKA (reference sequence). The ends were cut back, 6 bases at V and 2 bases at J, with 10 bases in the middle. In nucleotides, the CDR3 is TGCAGTGCCCTCGAGGTGAACTATGGCTACACCTTC. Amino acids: CSALEVNYGYTF.

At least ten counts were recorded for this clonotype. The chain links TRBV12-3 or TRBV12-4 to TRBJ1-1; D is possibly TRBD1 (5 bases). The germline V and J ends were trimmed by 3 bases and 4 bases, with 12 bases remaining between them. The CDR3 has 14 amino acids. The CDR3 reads CASSFPAGLTEAFF. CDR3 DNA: TGTGCCAGCAGTTTCCCCGCAGGGCTCACTGAAGCTTTCTTT.

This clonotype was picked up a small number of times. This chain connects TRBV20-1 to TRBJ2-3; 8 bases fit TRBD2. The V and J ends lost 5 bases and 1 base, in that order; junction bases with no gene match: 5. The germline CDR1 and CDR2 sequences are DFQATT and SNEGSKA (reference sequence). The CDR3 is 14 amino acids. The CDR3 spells CSALAGPGTDTQYF. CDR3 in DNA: TGCAGTGCTTTAGCGGGACCCGGCACAGATACGCAGTATTTT.

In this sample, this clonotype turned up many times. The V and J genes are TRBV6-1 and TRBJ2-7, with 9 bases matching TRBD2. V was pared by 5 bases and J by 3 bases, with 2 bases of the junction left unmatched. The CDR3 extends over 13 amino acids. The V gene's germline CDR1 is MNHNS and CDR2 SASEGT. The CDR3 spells CASSIAGDYEQYF. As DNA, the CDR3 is TGTGCCAGCAGTATAGCGGGAGACTACGAGCAGTACTTC.

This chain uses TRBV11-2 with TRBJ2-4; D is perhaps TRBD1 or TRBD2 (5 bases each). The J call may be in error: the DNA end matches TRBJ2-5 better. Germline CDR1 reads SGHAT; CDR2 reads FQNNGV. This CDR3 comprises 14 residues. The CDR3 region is CASSPGPESETQYF. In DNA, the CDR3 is TGTGCCAGCAGCCCGGGGCCTGAATCAGAGACCCAGTACTTC.